What follows is one T cell receptor beta chain and its context. The source of the sample is a study of cytomegalovirus exposure and HLA in healthy donors. Study-level information: The same platform as the 500 to 700 first-cohort repertoires was used for the 110 or so validation repertoires, a later analysis reported.

Libraries were prepared by immunoSEQ multiplex PCR; TCRdb keeps only in-frame clonotypes and omits some of them. The table has under 250,000 clones, roughly 84% seen once. Germline values: CDR1 SNHLY, CDR2 FYNNEI. This CDR3 has 14 residues. Trimming shortened V by 3 bases and J by 5 bases, and 14 bases separated the two germline ends. The donors were in the approximately 110-subject validation cohort; that cohort was separate from the 666-subject first cohort. This chain connects TRBV2 to TRBJ2-7; weak D call: TRBD2 (5 bases). The sequence came from a woman younger than 35 in good health and CMV-seropositive. Sequencing was carried out using PBMCs. CDR3 DNA: TGTGCCAGCAGTGACCTATCCGGGGTGCACGAGCAGTACTTC. It specifies CASSDLSGVHEQYF.